This record looks at one TCR beta chain sequence and its context. A second PCR, run for about 7 to 11 cycles, used a sample-barcoded 5' primer plus a J-beta primer mix. TCRdb ran MiXCR on the 5' RACE reads and lists one entry per CDR3 protein. The table records roughly 700,000 distinct CDR3 sequences, about half of them present only once. The data are from a study of blood T cells in healthy people across ages. Each sample provided at least 5.5 micrograms of extracted total RNA. Per germline, CDR1 MGHDK and CDR2 SYGVNS. This CDR3 region has 12 residues. The V end lost 4 bases, the J end lost 11 bases, and 14 bases lay between the germline ends.

The TCR sequence derives from a woman in her fifties or sixties in good health. The sample taken for sequencing was blood. The chain combines TRBV25-1 with TRBJ1-1; a weak D match, TRBD1 (6 bases). Written as DNA, the CDR3 is TGTGCCAGCAGTGCGGGGGCAGCGGGGGCTTTCTTT. Its translation is CASSAGAAGAFF.